The clone carrying this TCR beta chain has a single count. Its specificity is not known. The data were obtained in a study of T cells after yellow fever vaccination. Study-level results: There was a small share of clonotypes that showed up in both the CD4 and CD8 compartments.

Template switching by 5'RACE produced TCR cDNA, adding a universal primer site and UMIs. Each CDR3 protein gets one entry after TCRdb re-called the 5' RACE reads with MiXCR. The sample holds some 420,000 distinct CDR3 sequences, under 20% seen once. Trimming took off 2 bases at V and 4 bases at J, with 11 bases between the two ends. Germline V CDR1 and CDR2: GTSNPN, SVGIG (reference sequence). This CDR3 spans 13 amino acids. V usage is TRBV30 and J usage is TRBJ1-2; D is unresolved. The receptor was isolated from a man aged 18 to 29 who received the YFV17D yellow fever vaccine. The source was PBMCs, collected before the yellow fever booster vaccination. The CDR3 is CAWSRVVAYGYTF. In nucleotides, the CDR3 is TGTGCCTGGAGTAGGGTGGTTGCCTATGGCTACACCTTC.